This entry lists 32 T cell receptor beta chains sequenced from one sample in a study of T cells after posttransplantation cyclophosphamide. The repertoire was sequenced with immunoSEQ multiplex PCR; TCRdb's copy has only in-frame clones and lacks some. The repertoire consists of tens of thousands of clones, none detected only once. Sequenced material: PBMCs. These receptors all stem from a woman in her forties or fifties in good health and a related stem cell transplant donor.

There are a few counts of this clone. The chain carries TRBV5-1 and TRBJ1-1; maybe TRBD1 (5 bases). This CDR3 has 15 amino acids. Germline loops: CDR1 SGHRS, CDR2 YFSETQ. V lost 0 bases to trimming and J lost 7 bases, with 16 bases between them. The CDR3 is CASSLEVGADGEAFF. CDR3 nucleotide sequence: TGCGCCAGCAGCTTGGAGGTTGGGGCGGACGGTGAAGCTTTCTTT.

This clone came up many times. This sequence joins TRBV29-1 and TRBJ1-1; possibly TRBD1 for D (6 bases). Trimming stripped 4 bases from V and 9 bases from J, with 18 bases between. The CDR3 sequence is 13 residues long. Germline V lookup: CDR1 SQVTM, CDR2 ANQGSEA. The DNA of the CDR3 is TGCAGCGTTGCGGGACACTATTTTAATCAAGCTTTCTTT. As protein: CSVAGHYFNQAFF.

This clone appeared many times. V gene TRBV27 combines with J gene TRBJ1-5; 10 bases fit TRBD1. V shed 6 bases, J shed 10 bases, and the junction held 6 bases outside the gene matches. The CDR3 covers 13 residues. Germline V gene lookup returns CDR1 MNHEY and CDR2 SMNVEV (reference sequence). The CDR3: CASRTGQGSPQHF. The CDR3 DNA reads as TGTGCCAGCAGGACGGGACAGGGGAGTCCCCAGCATTTT.

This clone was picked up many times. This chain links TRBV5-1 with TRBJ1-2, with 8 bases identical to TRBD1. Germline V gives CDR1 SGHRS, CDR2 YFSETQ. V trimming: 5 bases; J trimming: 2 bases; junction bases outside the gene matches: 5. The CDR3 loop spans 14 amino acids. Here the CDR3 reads CASSPTGENYGYTF. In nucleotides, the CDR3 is TGCGCCAGCAGTCCGACAGGGGAGAACTATGGCTACACCTTC.

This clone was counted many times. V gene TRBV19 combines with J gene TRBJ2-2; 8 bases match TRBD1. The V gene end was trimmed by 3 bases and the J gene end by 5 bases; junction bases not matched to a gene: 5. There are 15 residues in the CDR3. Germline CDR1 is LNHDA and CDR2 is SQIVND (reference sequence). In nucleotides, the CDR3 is TGTGCCAGTAGTATCGGACAGGGTGAGACCGGGGAGCTGTTTTTT. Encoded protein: CASSIGQGETGELFF.

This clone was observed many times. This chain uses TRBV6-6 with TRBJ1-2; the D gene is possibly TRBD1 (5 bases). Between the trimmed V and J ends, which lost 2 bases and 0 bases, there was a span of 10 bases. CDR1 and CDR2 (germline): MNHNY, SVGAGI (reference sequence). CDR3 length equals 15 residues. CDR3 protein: CASSYGDSANYGYTF. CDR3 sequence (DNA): TGTGCCAGCAGTTACGGAGACAGCGCTAACTATGGCTACACCTTC.

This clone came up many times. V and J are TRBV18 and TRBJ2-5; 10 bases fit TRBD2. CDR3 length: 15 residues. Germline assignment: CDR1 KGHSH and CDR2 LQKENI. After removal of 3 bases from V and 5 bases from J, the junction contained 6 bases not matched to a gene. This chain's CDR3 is CASSPGLALGETQYF. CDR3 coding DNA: TGTGCCAGCTCACCGGGACTAGCGCTAGGGGAGACCCAGTACTTC.

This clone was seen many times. The chain's CDR3 is CASRRVDALDQHF. The CDR3 nucleotides are TGTGCCAGCAGGAGGGTAGATGCCCTTGACCAGCATTTT. The chain carries TRBV6-2 or TRBV6-3 and TRBJ1-5; D call uncertain. The V end was cut by 6 bases, the J end by 12 bases, with 18 bases between. Germline CDR1 and CDR2: MNHEY and SVGEGT. The CDR3 is made up of 13 amino acids.

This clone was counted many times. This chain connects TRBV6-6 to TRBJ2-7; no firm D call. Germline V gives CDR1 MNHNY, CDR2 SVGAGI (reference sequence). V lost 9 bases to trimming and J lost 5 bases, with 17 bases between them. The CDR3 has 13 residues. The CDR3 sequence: CASLGAVVHEQYF. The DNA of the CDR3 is TGTGCCAGTCTGGGCGCTGTGGTCCACGAGCAGTACTTC.

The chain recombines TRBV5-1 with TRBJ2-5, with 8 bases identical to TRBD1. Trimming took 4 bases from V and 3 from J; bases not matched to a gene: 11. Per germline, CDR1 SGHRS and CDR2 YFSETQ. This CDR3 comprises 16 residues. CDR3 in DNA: TGCGCCAGCAGCCCAGACCGGACAGGGCCCGAAGAGACCCAGTACTTC. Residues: CASSPDRTGPEETQYF.

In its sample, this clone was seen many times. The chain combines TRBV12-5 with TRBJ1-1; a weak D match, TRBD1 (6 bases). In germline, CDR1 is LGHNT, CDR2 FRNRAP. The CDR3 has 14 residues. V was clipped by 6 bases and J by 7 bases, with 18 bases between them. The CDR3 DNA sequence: TGTGCTAGTGGGGGTCTGGACAGCCAAGGTGAAGCTTTCTTT. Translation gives CASGGLDSQGEAFF.

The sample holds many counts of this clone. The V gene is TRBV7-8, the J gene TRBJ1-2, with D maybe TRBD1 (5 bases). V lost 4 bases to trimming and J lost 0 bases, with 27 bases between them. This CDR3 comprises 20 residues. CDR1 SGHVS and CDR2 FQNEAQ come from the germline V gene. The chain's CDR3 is CASSSLRHGGLLLANYGYTF. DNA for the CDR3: TGTGCCAGCAGCTCCCTCCGACACGGGGGACTACTTCTAGCTAACTATGGCTACACCTTC.

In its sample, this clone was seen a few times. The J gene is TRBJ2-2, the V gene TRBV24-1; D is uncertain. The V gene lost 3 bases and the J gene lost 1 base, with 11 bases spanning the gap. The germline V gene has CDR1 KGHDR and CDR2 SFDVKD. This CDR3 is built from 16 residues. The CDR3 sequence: CATSDVRSENTGELFF. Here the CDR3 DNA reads TGTGCCACCAGTGATGTCCGCAGTGAGAACACCGGGGAGCTGTTTTTT.

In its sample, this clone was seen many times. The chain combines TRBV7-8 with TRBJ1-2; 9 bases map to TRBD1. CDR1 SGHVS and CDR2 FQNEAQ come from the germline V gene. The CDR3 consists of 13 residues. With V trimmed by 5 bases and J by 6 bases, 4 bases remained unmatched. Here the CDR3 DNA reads TGTGCCAGCAGCCCGGACAGGGGCAATGGCTACACCTTC. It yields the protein CASSPDRGNGYTF.

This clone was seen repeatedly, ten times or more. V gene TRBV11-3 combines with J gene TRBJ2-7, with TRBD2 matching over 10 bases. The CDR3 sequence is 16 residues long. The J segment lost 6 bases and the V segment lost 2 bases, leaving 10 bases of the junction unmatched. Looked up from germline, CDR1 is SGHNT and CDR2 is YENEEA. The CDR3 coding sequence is TGTGCCAGCAGCTTAAATGGGGCTAGCGGGAGCGGCGAGCAGTACTTC. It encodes CASSLNGASGSGEQYF. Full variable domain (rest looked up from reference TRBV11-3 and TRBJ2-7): EAGVVQSPRYKIIEKKQPVAFWCNPISGHNTLYWYLQNLGQGPELLIRYENEEAVDDSQLPKDRFSAERLKGVDSTLKIQPAELGDSAVYLCASSLNGASGSGEQYFGPGTRLTVT.

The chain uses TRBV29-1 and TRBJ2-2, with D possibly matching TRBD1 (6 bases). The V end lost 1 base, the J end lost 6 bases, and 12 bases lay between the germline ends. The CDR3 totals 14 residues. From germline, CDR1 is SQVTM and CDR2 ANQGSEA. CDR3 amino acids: CSVEGGRISGELFF. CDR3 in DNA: TGCAGCGTTGAAGGGGGGCGCATCTCCGGGGAGCTGTTTTTT.

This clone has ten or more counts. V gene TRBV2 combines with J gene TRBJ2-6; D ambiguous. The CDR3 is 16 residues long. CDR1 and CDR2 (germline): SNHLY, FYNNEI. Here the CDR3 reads CARSGPTESGANVLTF. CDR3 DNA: TGTGCACGATCTGGGCCGACCGAATCTGGGGCCAACGTCCTGACTTTC. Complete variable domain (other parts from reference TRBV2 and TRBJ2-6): EPEVTQTPSHQVTQMGQEVILRCVPISNHLYFYWYRQILGQKVEFLVSFYNNEISEKSEIFDDQFSVERPDGSNFTLKIRSTKLEDSAMYFCARSGPTESGANVLTFGAGSRLTVL.

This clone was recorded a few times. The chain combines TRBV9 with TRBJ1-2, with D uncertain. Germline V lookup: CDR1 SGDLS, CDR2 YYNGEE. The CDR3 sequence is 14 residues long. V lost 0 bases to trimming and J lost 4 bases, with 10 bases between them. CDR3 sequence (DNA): TGTGCCAGCAGCGTAGAGGCAGGCTTCTATGGCTACACCTTC. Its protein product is CASSVEAGFYGYTF.

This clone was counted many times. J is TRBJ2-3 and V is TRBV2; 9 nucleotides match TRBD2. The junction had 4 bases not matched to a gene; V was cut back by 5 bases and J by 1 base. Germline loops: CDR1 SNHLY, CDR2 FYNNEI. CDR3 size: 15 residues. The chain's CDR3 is CASSRREGGTDTQYF. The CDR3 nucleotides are TGTGCCAGCAGTAGGCGGGAGGGGGGCACAGATACGCAGTATTTT.

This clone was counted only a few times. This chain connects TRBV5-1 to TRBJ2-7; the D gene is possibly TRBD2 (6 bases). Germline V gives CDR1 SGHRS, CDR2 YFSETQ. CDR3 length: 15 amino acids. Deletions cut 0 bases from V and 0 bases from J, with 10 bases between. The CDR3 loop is CASSLVGGGSYEQYF. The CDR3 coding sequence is TGCGCCAGCAGCTTGGTGGGGGGAGGCTCCTACGAGCAGTACTTC.

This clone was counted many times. The CDR3 sequence: CASQGTGGATGNTIYF. CDR3 bases: TGTGCCAGCCAAGGTACGGGAGGGGCAACTGGAAACACCATATATTTT. The chain is built from TRBV6-6 and TRBJ1-3; the D gene is possibly TRBD1 (5 bases). The germline V and J ends were trimmed by 8 bases and 2 bases, with 19 bases remaining between them. This CDR3 has 16 amino acids. CDR1 is MNHNY and CDR2 is SVGAGI in the germline V gene (reference sequence).

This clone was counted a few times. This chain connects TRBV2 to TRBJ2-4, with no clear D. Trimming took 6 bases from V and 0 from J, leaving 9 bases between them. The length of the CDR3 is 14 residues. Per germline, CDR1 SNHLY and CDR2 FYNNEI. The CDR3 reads CASRQFLAKNIQYF. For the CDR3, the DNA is TGTGCCAGCAGACAGTTCCTAGCCAAAAACATTCAGTACTTC.

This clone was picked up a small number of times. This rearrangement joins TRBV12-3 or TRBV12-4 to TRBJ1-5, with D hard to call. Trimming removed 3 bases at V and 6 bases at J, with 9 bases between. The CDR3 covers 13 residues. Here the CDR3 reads CASSLTGSQPQHF. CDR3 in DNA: TGTGCCAGCAGTTTGACGGGGTCTCAGCCCCAGCATTTT.

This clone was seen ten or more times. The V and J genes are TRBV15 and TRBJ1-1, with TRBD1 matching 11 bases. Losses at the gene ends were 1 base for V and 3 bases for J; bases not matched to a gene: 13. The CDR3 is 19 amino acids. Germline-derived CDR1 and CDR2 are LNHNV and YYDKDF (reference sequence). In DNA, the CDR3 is TGTGCCACCAGCAGAGCGCGGGGGGACAGGGGGTTTAGGGACACTGAAGCTTTCTTT. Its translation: CATSRARGDRGFRDTEAFF. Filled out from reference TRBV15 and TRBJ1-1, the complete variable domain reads DAMVIQNPRYQVTQFGKPVTLSCSQTLNHNVMYWYQQKSSQAPKLLFHYYDKDFNNEADTPDNFQSRRPNTSFCFLDIRSPGLGDTAMYLCATSRARGDRGFRDTEAFFGQGTRLTVV.

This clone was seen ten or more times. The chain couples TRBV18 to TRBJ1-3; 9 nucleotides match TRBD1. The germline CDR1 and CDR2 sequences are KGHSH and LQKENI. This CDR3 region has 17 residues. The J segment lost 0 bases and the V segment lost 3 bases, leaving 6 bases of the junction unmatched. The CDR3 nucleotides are TGTGCCAGCTCACCCGTGACAGGGGGATTCTCTGGAAACACCATATATTTT. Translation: CASSPVTGGFSGNTIYF.

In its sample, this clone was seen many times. CDR3 sequence: CASSIGLAYEQYF. The CDR3, as DNA: TGTGCCAGTAGTATAGGGCTAGCCTACGAGCAGTACTTC. The chain combines TRBV19 with TRBJ2-7; D remains ambiguous. Deletions cut 1 base from V and 2 bases from J, with 6 bases between. CDR1 is LNHDA, CDR2 SQIVND, per germline (reference sequence). The CDR3 extends over 13 amino acids. The entire variable domain, with the rest obtained from reference TRBV19 and TRBJ2-7, is as follows: DGGITQSPKYLFRKEGQNVTLSCEQNLNHDAMYWYRQDPGQGLRLIYYSQIVNDFQKGDIAEGYSVSREKKESFPLTVTSAQKNPTAFYLCASSIGLAYEQYFGPGTRLTVT.

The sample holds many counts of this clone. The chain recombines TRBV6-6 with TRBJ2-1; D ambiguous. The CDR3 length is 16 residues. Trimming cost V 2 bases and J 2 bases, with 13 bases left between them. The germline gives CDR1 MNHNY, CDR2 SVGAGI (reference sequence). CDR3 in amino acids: CASSYPAAPAYNEQFF. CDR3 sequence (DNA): TGTGCCAGCAGTTACCCCGCAGCGCCCGCCTACAATGAGCAGTTCTTC.

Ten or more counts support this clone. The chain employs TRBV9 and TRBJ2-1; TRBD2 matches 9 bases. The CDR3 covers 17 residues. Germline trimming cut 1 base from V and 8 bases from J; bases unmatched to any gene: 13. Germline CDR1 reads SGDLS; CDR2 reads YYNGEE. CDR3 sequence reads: CASSVSGREGLFYEQFF. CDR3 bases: TGTGCCAGCAGCGTAAGCGGGCGGGAGGGCCTTTTTTATGAGCAGTTCTTC.

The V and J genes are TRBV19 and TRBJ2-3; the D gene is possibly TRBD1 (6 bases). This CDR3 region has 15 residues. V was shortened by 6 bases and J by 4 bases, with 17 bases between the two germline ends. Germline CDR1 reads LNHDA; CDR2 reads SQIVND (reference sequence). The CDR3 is CASSLGTRSADTQYF. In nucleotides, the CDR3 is TGTGCCAGTAGCTTAGGGACACGGAGCGCAGATACGCAGTATTTT.

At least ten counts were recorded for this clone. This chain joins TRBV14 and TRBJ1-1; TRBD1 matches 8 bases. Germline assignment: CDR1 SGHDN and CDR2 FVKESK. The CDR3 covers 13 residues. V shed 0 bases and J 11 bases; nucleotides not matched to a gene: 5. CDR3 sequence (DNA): TGTGCCAGCAGCCAAGAGGAGGGGGACAGGGCTTTCTTT. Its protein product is CASSQEEGDRAFF.

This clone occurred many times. The CDR3 region is CASSTAYEQYF. Written as DNA, the CDR3 is TGCGCCAGCAGCACTGCCTACGAGCAGTACTTC. V is TRBV4-1 and J is TRBJ2-7, with unresolved D. CDR1 MGHRA and CDR2 YSYEKL come from the germline V gene. This CDR3 is built from 11 residues. With 5 bases removed from V and 2 bases from J, the gap between germline ends came to 4 bases.

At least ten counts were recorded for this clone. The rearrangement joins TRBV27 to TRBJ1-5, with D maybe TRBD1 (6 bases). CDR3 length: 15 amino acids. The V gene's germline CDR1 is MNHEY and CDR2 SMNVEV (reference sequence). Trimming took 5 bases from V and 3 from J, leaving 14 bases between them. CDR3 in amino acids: CASSLVTGANQPQHF. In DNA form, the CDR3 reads TGTGCCAGCAGTCTTGTGACAGGAGCCAATCAGCCCCAGCATTTT.